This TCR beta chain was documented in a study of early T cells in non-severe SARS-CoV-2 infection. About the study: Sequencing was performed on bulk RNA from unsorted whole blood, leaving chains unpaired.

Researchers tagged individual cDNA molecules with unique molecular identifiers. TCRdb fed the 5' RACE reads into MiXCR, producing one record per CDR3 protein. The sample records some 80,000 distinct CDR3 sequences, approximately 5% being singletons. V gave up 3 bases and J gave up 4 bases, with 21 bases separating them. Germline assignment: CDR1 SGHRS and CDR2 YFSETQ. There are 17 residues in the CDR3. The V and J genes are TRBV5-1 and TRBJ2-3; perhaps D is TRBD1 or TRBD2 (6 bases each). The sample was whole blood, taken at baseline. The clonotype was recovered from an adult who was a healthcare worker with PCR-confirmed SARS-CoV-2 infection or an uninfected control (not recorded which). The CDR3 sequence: CASSSRGYGGIPDTQYF. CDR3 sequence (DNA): TGCGCCAGCAGCTCTCGTGGCTACGGGGGCATACCAGATACGCAGTATTTT.